These 20 T cell receptor beta chains were sequenced from one sample in a study of cytomegalovirus exposure and HLA in healthy donors. PCR was performed using 60 Vbeta and 13 Jbeta primers. The data were produced by immunoSEQ multiplex PCR, yet TCRdb's version contains in-frame clones alone and is incomplete. The sample records approximately 140,000 clones, approximately 71% being singletons. The sample consisted of PBMCs. The source is a man aged 35 to 55 in good health and CMV-seronegative.

This clone was detected a few times. V gene TRBV19 combines with J gene TRBJ1-2; TRBD1 is a possible D gene (5 bases). Germline CDR1 and CDR2: LNHDA and SQIVND (reference sequence). Trimming left V 6 bases short and J 3 bases short, with 14 bases between. CDR3 length: 14 amino acids. Written as DNA, the CDR3 is TGTGCCAGTAGCCCAAACCGGGGGGACTATGGCTACACCTTC. Translation gives CASSPNRGDYGYTF.

This sequence joins TRBV18 and TRBJ1-4; D gene unclear. The CDR3 totals 15 residues. V was clipped by 5 bases and J by 0 bases, with 10 bases between them. Germline CDR1 and CDR2: KGHSH and LQKENI. The CDR3 is CASSANSPTNEKLFF. In nucleotides, the CDR3 is TGTGCCAGCTCAGCTAACAGCCCAACTAATGAAAAACTGTTTTTT.

This sequence joins TRBV29-1 and TRBJ2-7; TRBD1 matches at 7 bases. Germline assignment: CDR1 SQVTM and CDR2 ANQGSEA. The trim removed 3 bases at V and 1 base at J, leaving 9 bases unmatched. The CDR3 contains 15 residues. The CDR3 region has the DNA TGCAGCGTTGAGGTCAGGGACAGTATATCCTACGAGCAGTACTTC. This encodes CSVEVRDSISYEQYF.

The chain combines TRBV2 with TRBJ2-5; tentatively, D is TRBD2 (5 bases). The CDR3 totals 17 residues. Germline lookup yields CDR1 SNHLY and CDR2 FYNNEI. The ends were cut back, 3 bases at V and 4 bases at J, with 21 bases in the middle. The CDR3 here is CASSEKGRARVGETQYF. The DNA for the CDR3 is TGTGCCAGCAGTGAGAAGGGAAGGGCGAGGGTGGGAGAGACCCAGTACTTC.

The table lists this clone with a few counts. V usage is TRBV27 and J usage is TRBJ1-5; D ambiguous. This CDR3 spans 13 amino acids. CDR1 is MNHEY, CDR2 SMNVEV, per germline (reference sequence). Trimming left V 0 bases short and J 4 bases short, with 4 bases between. The CDR3 is CASSLSRNQPQHF. Written as DNA, the CDR3 is TGTGCCAGCAGTTTATCGAGGAATCAGCCCCAGCATTTT.

The V gene is TRBV7-2, the J gene TRBJ2-2; unclear D gene. V was trimmed by 3 bases and J by 5 bases, leaving 10 bases between them. The CDR3 is 14 residues long. Germline V gives CDR1 SGHTA, CDR2 FQGNSA. DNA for the CDR3: TGTGCCAGCAGCTTTATTGGTCGGACCGGGGAGCTGTTTTTT. This gives the protein CASSFIGRTGELFF.

V gene TRBV4-2 combines with J gene TRBJ2-7, with TRBD2 identical over 9 bases. V was pared by 2 bases and J by 1 base, with 9 bases of the junction left unmatched. Per the germline V gene, CDR1 is LGHNA and CDR2 is YNFKEQ. This CDR3 is built from 17 residues. The CDR3 region has the DNA TGTGCCAGCAGCCAACCTTCTGGCGGGGGGGATTCCTACGAGCAGTACTTC. This sequence encodes CASSQPSGGGDSYEQYF.

The rearrangement joins TRBV19 to TRBJ2-1; weak D call: TRBD2 (5 bases). Germline V gene sequence: CDR1 LNHDA, CDR2 SQIVND (reference sequence). The CDR3 spans 13 residues. With 7 bases removed from V and 8 bases from J, the gap between germline ends came to 15 bases. The CDR3: CASTITGSDEQFF. The CDR3 coding sequence is TGTGCCAGTACCATCACGGGTAGCGATGAGCAGTTCTTC.

For this clone: Other DNA sequences in this specimen translate into the identical CDR3. This chain links TRBV5-6 with TRBJ2-2; D gene ambiguous. CDR3 length equals 15 residues. V lost 4 bases and J 4 bases, leaving 14 bases between the germline ends. The germline CDR1 and CDR2 sequences are SGHDT and YYEEEE. CDR3 sequence: CASSEPQRPTGELFF. In DNA form, the CDR3 reads TGTGCCAGCAGCGAACCCCAGCGCCCCACCGGGGAGCTGTTTTTT.

The chain is built from TRBV5-6 and TRBJ2-3; 8 bases are a match to TRBD2. The CDR3 has 15 amino acids. Trimming at V came to 4 bases and at J to 7 bases, leaving 11 bases not matched to a gene. Germline values: CDR1 SGHDT, CDR2 YYEEEE. The DNA for the CDR3 is TGTGCCAGCAGCAATAGCGGGGCAGGCGAGAATACGCAGTATTTT. Amino acid sequence: CASSNSGAGENTQYF.

The V call is TRBV6-5, the J call TRBJ2-1; TRBD2 matches at 9 bases. This CDR3 is 15 amino acids long. From germline, CDR1 is MNHEY and CDR2 SVGAGI. J was trimmed by 8 bases and V by 3 bases; bases with no gene match: 8. CDR3 amino acids: CASSYGGTSFHEQFF. In DNA, the CDR3 is TGTGCCAGCAGTTATGGAGGGACTAGCTTCCATGAGCAGTTCTTC.

This clone was seen a single time. The chain couples TRBV28 to TRBJ1-5; D is perhaps TRBD1 (6 bases). The CDR3 covers 16 residues. CDR1 MDHEN and CDR2 SYDVKM come from the germline V gene. V was shortened by 5 bases and J by 4 bases, with 18 bases between the two germline ends. As DNA, the CDR3 is TGTGCCAGCAGTCTAAAGGAACAGGGATGGAATCAGCCCCAGCATTTT. As protein: CASSLKEQGWNQPQHF.

The V call is TRBV12-5, the J call TRBJ1-5; no clear D gene. This CDR3 spans 17 amino acids. V was clipped by 1 base and J by 5 bases, with 18 bases between them. CDR1 and CDR2 from the germline V gene are LGHNT and FRNRAP. The DNA of the CDR3 is TGTGCTAGTGGTTTGGAGTGGACTCCATTAGTAGATCAGCCCCAGCATTTT. Translation gives CASGLEWTPLVDQPQHF.

A word on this clone: The CDR3 does not end in the conserved phenylalanine or tryptophan, so this is likely a read error. The DNA is left out, because the CDR3 cannot be placed on it with certainty; the CDR3 is given as TCRdb lists it. J is TRBJ2-6 and V is TRBV10-1; the tabulated D call, TRBD2, remains unverified against the DNA. The CDR3 spans 10 residues, counting both ends. The germline V gene has CDR1 WNHNN and CDR2 SYGVQD (reference sequence). CDR3 region: CASSGGDDQR.

The chain joins TRBV5-6 to TRBJ2-6, with D maybe TRBD1 (6 bases). Germline values: CDR1 SGHDT, CDR2 YYEEEE. Between the trimmed V and J ends, which lost 9 bases and 0 bases, there was a span of 10 bases. There are 14 residues in the CDR3. The CDR3 DNA is TGTGCCACCAGGACAGCCTCTGGGGCCAACGTCCTGACTTTC. Translated: CATRTASGANVLTF. The variable domain in full, with the rest retrieved from reference TRBV5-6 and TRBJ2-6, is DAGVTQSPTHLIKTRGQQVTLRCSPKSGHDTVSWYQQALGQGPQFIFQYYEEEERQRGNFPDRFSGHQFPNYSSELNVNALLLGDSALYLCATRTASGANVLTFGAGSRLTVL.

The chain uses TRBV9 and TRBJ2-3; 11 bases are a match to TRBD2. Looked up from germline, CDR1 is SGDLS and CDR2 is YYNGEE. The V and J ends lost 3 bases and 6 bases, in that order; junction bases with no gene match: 9. This CDR3 is built from 16 residues. CDR3 sequence: CASSAGASSGGDTQYF. Written as DNA, the CDR3 is TGTGCCAGCAGCGCTGGGGCTTCTAGCGGGGGGGATACGCAGTATTTT.

This clone was seen just once. The V call is TRBV5-1, the J call TRBJ1-3; unclear D gene. Trimming cost V 1 base and J 0 bases, with 8 bases left between them. CDR3 size: 15 residues. CDR1 and CDR2 (germline): SGHRS, YFSETQ. The CDR3 bases are TGCGCCAGCAGCTTGCCCCGGGACTCTGGAAACACCATATATTTT. It is translated as CASSLPRDSGNTIYF.

The chain uses TRBV19 and TRBJ1-2, with 9 bases aligning to TRBD1. CDR1 is LNHDA, CDR2 SQIVND, per germline (reference sequence). The CDR3 contains 15 residues. The junction had 11 bases not matched to a gene; V was cut back by 8 bases and J by 4 bases. For the CDR3, the DNA is TGTGCCAGTTTTTCGGGAACAGGGGGCGGCTATGGCTACACCTTC. This gives the protein CASFSGTGGGYGYTF.

This sequence joins TRBV27 and TRBJ1-5, with D tentatively TRBD1 (6 bases). Germline values: CDR1 MNHEY, CDR2 SMNVEV (reference sequence). CDR3 length: 12 amino acids. Here the CDR3 reads CVRGGSNQPQHF. The CDR3 nucleotides are TGTGTCAGGGGCGGGAGCAATCAGCCCCAGCATTTT.

V gene TRBV5-3 combines with J gene TRBJ1-6; D unresolved. TRBV5-3 is annotated as an ORF whose role is uncertain. The CDR3 is 14 amino acids. Between the trimmed V and J ends, which lost 0 bases and 11 bases, there was a span of 12 bases. Written as DNA, the CDR3 is TGTGCCAGAAGCTTGGTTAAAGGCCAGGCACCCCTCCACTTT. The encoded protein is CARSLVKGQAPLHF.